Listed here are 13 T cell receptor beta chains from one sample, sequenced in a study of CD8+CD57+ T cells in acquired aplastic anemia. Both TCR beta VDJ combination and CDR3 sequence profiling were carried out. Genomic DNA was the template for this profiling. TCRdb passed the reads through MiXCR, listing each CDR3 protein once. The profile shows 350,000 to 450,000 distinct CDR3 sequences, around 68% of them singletons. The sequenced sample consisted of sorted CD4+, CD8+, or CD8+CD57+ T cells (not recorded which) from PBMCs. The receptor set was obtained from a human donor in good health, serving as a control.

The J gene is TRBJ1-1, the V gene TRBV19; D perhaps matches TRBD1 (5 bases). Per the germline V gene, CDR1 is LNHDA and CDR2 is SQIVND (reference sequence). Trimming removed 9 bases at V and 1 base at J, with 18 bases between. This CDR3 contains 15 residues. CDR3 DNA: TGTGCCAGCCGGTTGCGAAGGGACGCGAACACTGAAGCTTTCTTT. It yields the protein CASRLRRDANTEAFF. Combining the CDR3 with reference TRBV19 and TRBJ1-1 gives the whole variable domain DGGITQSPKYLFRKEGQNVTLSCEQNLNHDAMYWYRQDPGQGLRLIYYSQIVNDFQKGDIAEGYSVSREKKESFPLTVTSAQKNPTAFYLCASRLRRDANTEAFFGQGTRLTVV.

The chain couples TRBV7-9 to TRBJ1-2; perhaps TRBD1 as D (6 bases). The CDR3 runs 13 residues. Germline loops: CDR1 SEHNR, CDR2 FQNEAQ (reference sequence). V was trimmed by 3 bases and J by 5 bases, leaving 10 bases between them. CDR3 DNA sequence: TGTGCCAGCAGCTTCGGGGGCGGGTATGGCTACACCTTC. Its translation is CASSFGGGYGYTF.

The gene calls are TRBV7-2 and TRBJ2-1; 12 positions match TRBD2. Germline lookup yields CDR1 SGHTA and CDR2 FQGNSA. With 6 bases clipped from V and 2 bases from J, the junction kept 11 bases outside the gene matches. The CDR3 consists of 18 residues. The CDR3 protein is CASRPPGTSGGTYNEQFF. CDR3 DNA: TGTGCCAGCAGACCACCGGGCACTAGCGGGGGGACCTACAATGAGCAGTTCTTC.

Comment on this clonotype: Possible read error: a much larger clone is one base away. The rearrangement joins TRBV18 to TRBJ2-7; 7 bases agree with TRBD1. Per the germline V gene, CDR1 is KGHSH and CDR2 is LQKENI. This CDR3 is built from 15 residues. V shed 3 bases and J 3 bases; nucleotides not matched to a gene: 8. This CDR3 is CASSPQETGRYEQYF. DNA for the CDR3: TGTGCCAGCTCACCTCAAGAGACAGGGCGCTACGAGCAGTACTTC. Looking up the rest from reference TRBV18 and TRBJ2-7 gives the full variable domain: NAGVMQNPRHLVRRRGQEARLRCSPMKGHSHVYWYRQLPEEGLKFMVYLQKENIIDESGMPKERFSAEFPKEGPSILRIQQVVRGDSAAYFCASSPQETGRYEQYFGPGTRLTVT.

The table lists this clonotype with many counts. The chain links TRBV6-1 to TRBJ1-4; 10 nucleotides match TRBD1. This CDR3 comprises 15 residues. Unmatched junction bases numbered 4, after V lost 6 bases and J lost 3 bases. The germline CDR1 and CDR2 sequences are MNHNS and SASEGT. CDR3 nucleotide sequence: TGTGCCAGCAGAGAGGACAGGGGGTCTAATGAAAAACTGTTTTTT. Its translation is CASREDRGSNEKLFF.

This chain connects TRBV6-1 to TRBJ2-4; 7 positions match TRBD1. The end of the DNA aligns better with TRBJ2-7, so the J call may be wrong. CDR1 is MNHNS and CDR2 is SASEGT in the germline V gene. CDR3 size: 15 residues. The CDR3 reads CATALPATGYSEQYF. CDR3 DNA: TGTGCCACCGCGCTCCCGGCGACAGGGTACTCCGAGCAGTACTTC.

The rearrangement uses TRBV11-2 and TRBJ2-5; D remains ambiguous. This CDR3 spans 14 amino acids. The germline V and J ends were trimmed by 5 bases and 3 bases, with 13 bases remaining between them. Germline CDR1 reads SGHAT; CDR2 reads FQNNGV. The chain's CDR3 is CASSLQVSEETQYF. CDR3 nucleotide sequence: TGTGCCAGCAGCCTTCAGGTATCTGAAGAGACCCAGTACTTC.

The chain combines TRBV29-1 with TRBJ1-2; 9 bases agree with TRBD1. This CDR3 region has 12 residues. The trim removed 7 bases at V and 6 bases at J, leaving 6 bases unmatched. Per germline, CDR1 SQVTM and CDR2 ANQGSEA. The CDR3 here is CSDRDRVNGYTF. The CDR3 DNA is TGCAGCGACCGGGACAGGGTAAATGGCTACACCTTC.

This clonotype was picked up one time. Germline is not matched at one junction end, which may reflect a read error. The chain joins TRBV12-3 or TRBV12-4 to TRBJ2-7, with 7 bases identical to TRBD1. The CDR3 runs to 11 residues. CDR3 region: CASSLERGLDF. In nucleotides, the CDR3 is TGTGCCAGCAGTTTAGAAAGGGGGCTCGACTTC.

The chain links TRBV29-1 to TRBJ1-3; D possibly corresponds to TRBD1 (5 bases). The CDR3 sequence is 14 residues long. Trimming removed 6 bases from V and 2 bases from J, with 14 bases in between. Germline V gene lookup returns CDR1 SQVTM and CDR2 ANQGSEA. CDR3 loop: CSVGQAHTGNTIYF. CDR3 nucleotide sequence: TGCAGCGTCGGACAAGCCCACACTGGAAACACCATATATTTT. Full variable domain (missing parts from reference TRBV29-1 and TRBJ1-3): SAVISQKPSRDICQRGTSLTIQCQVDSQVTMMFWYRQQPGQSLTLIATANQGSEATYESGFVIDKFPISRPNLTFSTLTVSNMSPEDSSIYLCSVGQAHTGNTIYFGEGSWLTVV.

Concerning this clonotype itself: One end of the junction does not line up with germline, which may come from a read error. V and J are TRBV29-1 and TRBJ1-3; D unresolved. Germline loops: CDR1 SQVTM, CDR2 ANQGSEA. The CDR3 is 12 residues long. The CDR3 is CSATVDADTMYF. Here the CDR3 DNA reads TGCAGTGCTACGGTGGACGCAGACACCATGTATTTT.

The J gene is TRBJ1-4, the V gene TRBV5-4; D uncertain. V dropped 4 bases and J dropped 2 bases, with 12 bases sitting between them. Germline V gives CDR1 SGHNT, CDR2 YYREEE (reference sequence). CDR3 length equals 15 residues. CDR3 in amino acids: CASSPPADTNEKLFF. CDR3 nucleotides: TGTGCCAGCAGCCCTCCAGCAGACACTAATGAAAAACTGTTTTTT.

J is TRBJ2-1 and V is TRBV12-3 or TRBV12-4; D possibly corresponds to TRBD2 (5 bases). The V and J ends lost 3 bases and 2 bases respectively, with 11 bases between them. CDR3 size: 15 residues. Here the CDR3 reads CASSLKREPYNEQFF. In nucleotides, the CDR3 is TGTGCCAGCAGTTTGAAAAGGGAGCCCTACAATGAGCAGTTCTTC.